This record covers a single T cell receptor (beta chain). As originally analysed: Amplified reference gene primers provided the basis for estimating nucleated cell counts. Only in-frame clones appear in the TCRdb table, and some are missing; sequencing was by immunoSEQ multiplex PCR. The D gene and trimming were derived from the DNA, and the V and J assignments and clone size from that table. The sample includes more than 40,000 clones, approximately 78% of them seen just once. The sample comes from a study of blood T cell repertoires in COVID-19. In the study overall: Specimens from acute and convalescent COVID-19 originated in the United States, Italy and Spain.

The clonotype comes from a human donor with acute or convalescent COVID-19. The donor label of this sample is uncertain. The sample comprised peripheral blood.

The CDR3 DNA sequence: TGTGCCAGCAGTCCCAGGGGCCTCTACGAGCAGTACTTC. This codes for CASSPRGLYEQYF. This chain links TRBV27 with TRBJ2-7; D may be TRBD1 (6 bases). This CDR3 comprises 13 residues. The germline V and J ends were trimmed by 5 bases and 3 bases, with 11 bases remaining between them. Germline V gives CDR1 MNHEY, CDR2 SMNVEV (reference sequence).